These 5 T cell receptor beta chains share one sample of origin, sequenced in a study of blood T cell repertoires in COVID-19. This table comes from immunoSEQ multiplex PCR, and its TCRdb copy is limited to in-frame clones, with some not included. The table records more than 200,000 clones, approximately 86% of them present only once. The sample consisted of peripheral blood. The receptor set was obtained from a young man with active or convalescent COVID-19.

V is TRBV18 and J is TRBJ1-4, with TRBD1 identical over 8 bases. Trimming removed 6 bases from V and 8 bases from J; junction bases left unmatched: 11. The CDR3 length is 15 residues. CDR1 and CDR2 from the germline V gene are KGHSH and LQKENI. The CDR3 nucleotides are TGTGCCAGCTCGTATGCAGGGGGCGGGGAAGAAAAACTGTTTTTT. Translating it yields CASSYAGGGEEKLFF. Filled out from reference TRBV18 and TRBJ1-4, the complete variable domain reads NAGVMQNPRHLVRRRGQEARLRCSPMKGHSHVYWYRQLPEEGLKFMVYLQKENIIDESGMPKERFSAEFPKEGPSILRIQQVVRGDSAAYFCASSYAGGGEEKLFFGSGTQLSVL.

Comments on this clone: One end of the junction fails to match germline, which may point to a read error. This sequence joins TRBV27 and TRBJ1-2; 9 bases map to TRBD1. Germline CDR1 and CDR2: MNHEY and SMNVEV (reference sequence). This CDR3 comprises 13 residues. DNA of the CDR3: TGTGCCAGCAGTGGGGCGGGACAGGGACTTTGGGCCTTC. Translation: CASSGAGQGLWAF.

V and J are TRBV4-1 and TRBJ1-2; no firm D call. Germline V CDR1 and CDR2: MGHRA, YSYEKL. Trimming pared 2 bases from V and 5 bases from J, leaving 21 bases between. The CDR3 contains 17 residues. Written as DNA, the CDR3 is TGCGCCAGCAGCCAAACCCGTGGAGGTTCTCTTGCGTATGGCTACACCTTC. Translating gives CASSQTRGGSLAYGYTF.

The V and J genes are TRBV6-2 or TRBV6-3 and TRBJ2-7, with TRBD1 as a possible D gene (6 bases). The V end lost 4 bases, the J end lost 3 bases, and 19 bases lay between the germline ends. Germline-derived CDR1 and CDR2 are MNHEY and SVGEGT. There are 16 residues in the CDR3. This CDR3 is CASSFRLNRENYEQYF. DNA of the CDR3: TGTGCCAGCAGTTTCCGCTTAAACAGGGAAAACTACGAGCAGTACTTC.

This chain links TRBV6-6 with TRBJ1-4; the D is unclear. CDR1 is MNHNY, CDR2 SVGAGI, per germline (reference sequence). CDR3 size: 15 residues. With 6 bases removed from V and 3 bases from J, the gap between germline ends came to 14 bases. This CDR3 is CASRREGLANEKLFF. Written as DNA, the CDR3 is TGTGCCAGCAGGCGAGAGGGTTTGGCTAATGAAAAACTGTTTTTT.